This record looks at one TCR beta chain sequence and its context. The antigen is undetermined. This specimen comes from a study of shared clonotypes between healthy human individuals. General observations from the study: Approximately 4.6% of naive CD4 clonotypes were shared across a few donors.

Within Nashville, Tennessee resided all donors, each a Caucasian adult. At deep level, the assay was performed. The table came from immunoSEQ multiplex PCR; TCRdb's copy has only in-frame clones and leaves some out. The data show about 2 million clones, roughly 94% seen once. Trimming pared 2 bases from V and 11 bases from J, leaving 12 bases between. CDR3 length: 12 residues. Germline V gene sequence: CDR1 MNHNY, CDR2 SVGAGI (reference sequence). Sequencing used naive CD4+ T cells sorted from blood. Subset here: CD45RA+ positively selected. The sequence was collected from a man aged 18 to 30 in good health. J is TRBJ1-1 and V is TRBV6-6, with unresolved D. The CDR3 DNA reads TGTGCCAGCAGTTACAGTCCTGGGAGCGCTTTCTTT. It codes for CASSYSPGSAFF.